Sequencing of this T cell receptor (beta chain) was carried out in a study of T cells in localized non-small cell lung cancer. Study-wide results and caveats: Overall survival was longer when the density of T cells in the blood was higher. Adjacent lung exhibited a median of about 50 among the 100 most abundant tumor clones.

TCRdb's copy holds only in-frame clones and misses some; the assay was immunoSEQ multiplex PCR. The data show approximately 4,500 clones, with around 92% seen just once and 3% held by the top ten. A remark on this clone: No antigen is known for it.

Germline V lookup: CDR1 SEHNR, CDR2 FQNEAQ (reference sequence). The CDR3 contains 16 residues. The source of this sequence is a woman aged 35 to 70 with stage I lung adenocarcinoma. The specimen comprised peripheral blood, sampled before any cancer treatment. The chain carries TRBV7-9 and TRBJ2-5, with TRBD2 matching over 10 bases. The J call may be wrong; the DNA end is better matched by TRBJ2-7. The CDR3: CASTPVLAGVTYEQYF. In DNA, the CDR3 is TGTGCCAGCACCCCCGTCCTAGCGGGAGTAACCTACGAGCAGTACTTC.